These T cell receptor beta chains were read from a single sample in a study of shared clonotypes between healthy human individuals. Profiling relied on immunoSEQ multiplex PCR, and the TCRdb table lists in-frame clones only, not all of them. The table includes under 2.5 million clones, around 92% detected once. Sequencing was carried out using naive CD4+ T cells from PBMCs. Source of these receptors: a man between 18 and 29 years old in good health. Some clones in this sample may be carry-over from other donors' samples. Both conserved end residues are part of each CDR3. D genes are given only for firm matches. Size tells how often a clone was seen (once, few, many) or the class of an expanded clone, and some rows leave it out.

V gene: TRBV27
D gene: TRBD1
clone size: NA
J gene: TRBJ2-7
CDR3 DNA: TGTGCCAGCAGTTGGCGAGACAGGGATTACGAGCAGTACTTC
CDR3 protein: CASSWRDRDYEQYF

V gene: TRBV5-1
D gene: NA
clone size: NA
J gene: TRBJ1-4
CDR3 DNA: TGCGCCAGCAGCTTGGACAGAACTAATGAAAAACTGTTTTTT
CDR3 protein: CASSLDRTNEKLFF

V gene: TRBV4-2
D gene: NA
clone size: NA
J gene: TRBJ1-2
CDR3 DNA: TGTGCCAGCAGCCACGACCGGGATGGCTACACCTTC
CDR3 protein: CASSHDRDGYTF

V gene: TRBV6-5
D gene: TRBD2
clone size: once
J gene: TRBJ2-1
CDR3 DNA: TGTGCCAGCAGGAATCCACTAGCGGGAAAGAATGAGCAGTTCTTC
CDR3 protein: CASRNPLAGKNEQFF

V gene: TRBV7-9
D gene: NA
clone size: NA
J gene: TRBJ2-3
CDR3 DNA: TGTGCCAGCGGCCTGAGGGGGGATACGCAGTATTTT
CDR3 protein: CASGLRGDTQYF

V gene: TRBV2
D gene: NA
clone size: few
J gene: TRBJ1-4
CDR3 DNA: TGTGCCAGCAGTGTTGCAGGGGAGGTGTTTTTT
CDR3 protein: CASSVAGEVFF

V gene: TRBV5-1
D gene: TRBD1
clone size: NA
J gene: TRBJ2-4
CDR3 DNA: TGCGCCAGCAGCTTGGAAGGACAGGCTGGAAACATTCAGTACTTC
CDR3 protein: CASSLEGQAGNIQYF

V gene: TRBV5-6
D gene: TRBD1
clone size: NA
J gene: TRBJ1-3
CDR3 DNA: TGTGCCAGCAGCTCCCCCGAGGGGGCCAGGGCATACTCTGGAAACACCATATATTTT
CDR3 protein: CASSSPEGARAYSGNTIYF

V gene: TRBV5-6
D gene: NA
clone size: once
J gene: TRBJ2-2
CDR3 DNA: TGTGCCAGCAGCACCCCGGGTTCCCAGTACACCGGGGAGCTGTTTTTT
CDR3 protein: CASSTPGSQYTGELFF

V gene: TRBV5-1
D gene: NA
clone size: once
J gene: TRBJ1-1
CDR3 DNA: TGCGCCAGCAGCATACAGAATCAGAACACTGAAGCTTTCTTT
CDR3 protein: CASSIQNQNTEAFF

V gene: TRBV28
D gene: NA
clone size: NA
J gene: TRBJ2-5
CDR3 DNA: TGTGCCAGCAGTTCCCACACCGGGACACTTTACCAAGAGACCCAGTACTTC
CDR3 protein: CASSSHTGTLYQETQYF

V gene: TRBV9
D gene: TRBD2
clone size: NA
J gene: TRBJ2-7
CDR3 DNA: TGTGCCAGCAGCGTAGGGGCGGGAGGCGTCTACGAGCAGTACTTC
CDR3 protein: CASSVGAGGVYEQYF

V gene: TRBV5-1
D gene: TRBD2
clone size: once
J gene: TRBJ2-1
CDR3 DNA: TGCGCCACGGGGACTAGCATGGGTGAGCAGTTCTTC
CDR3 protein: CATGTSMGEQFF

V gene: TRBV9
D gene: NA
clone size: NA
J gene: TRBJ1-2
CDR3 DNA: TGTGCCAGCAGCGCTTCAAGTCTGATAGGGATTGGCTACACCTTC
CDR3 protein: CASSASSLIGIGYTF

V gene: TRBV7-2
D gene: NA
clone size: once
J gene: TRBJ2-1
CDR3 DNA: TGTGCCAGCGGAAGGGGCGGGGGCTCGGGGCCCAATGAGCAGTTCTTC
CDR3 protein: CASGRGGGSGPNEQFF

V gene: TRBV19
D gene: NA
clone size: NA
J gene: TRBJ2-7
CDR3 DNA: TGTGCCAGTAGCCCCGGTCCCTCCTACGAGCAGTACTTC
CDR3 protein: CASSPGPSYEQYF

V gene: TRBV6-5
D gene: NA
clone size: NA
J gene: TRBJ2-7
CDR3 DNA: TGTGCCAGCAGTTACCGCGGGTACGGGTCCTACGAGCAGTACTTC
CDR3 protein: CASSYRGYGSYEQYF

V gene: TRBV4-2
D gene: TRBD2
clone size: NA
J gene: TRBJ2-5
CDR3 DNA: TGTGCCAGCAGCCACCCACAGCGGGGCCAAGAGACCCAGTACTTC
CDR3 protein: CASSHPQRGQETQYF

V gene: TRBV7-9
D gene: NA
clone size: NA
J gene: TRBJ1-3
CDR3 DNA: TGTGCCAGCAGCTTAGTCGGGAACTCTGGAAACACCATATATTTT
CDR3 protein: CASSLVGNSGNTIYF

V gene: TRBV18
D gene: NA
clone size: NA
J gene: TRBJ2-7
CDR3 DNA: TGTGCCAGCTCACCCGGTGACAGGCGAGGCGAGCAGTACTTC
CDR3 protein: CASSPGDRRGEQYF

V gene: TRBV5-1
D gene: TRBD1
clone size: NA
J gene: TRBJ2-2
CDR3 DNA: TGCGCCAGCAGCCTAGGACAGGTCGACACCGGGGAGCTGTTTTTT
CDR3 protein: CASSLGQVDTGELFF

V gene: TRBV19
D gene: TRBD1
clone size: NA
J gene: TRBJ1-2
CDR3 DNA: TGTGCCAGTAGTGCGGACAGGGGCGCGGGCTACACCTTC
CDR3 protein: CASSADRGAGYTF

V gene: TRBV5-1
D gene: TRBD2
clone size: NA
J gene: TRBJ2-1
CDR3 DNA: TGCGCCAGCAGCCCTAAGGGGAGGGGTCAGTTCTTC
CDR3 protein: CASSPKGRGQFF

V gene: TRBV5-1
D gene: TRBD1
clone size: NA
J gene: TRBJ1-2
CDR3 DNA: TGCGCCAGCAGCTGGGGACAGCGGAGCGAGTATGGCTACACCTTC
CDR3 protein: CASSWGQRSEYGYTF

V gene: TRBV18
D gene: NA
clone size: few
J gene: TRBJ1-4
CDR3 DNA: TGTGCCAGCTCAACACAGGGACTGAATGAAAAACTGTTTTTT
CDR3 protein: CASSTQGLNEKLFF

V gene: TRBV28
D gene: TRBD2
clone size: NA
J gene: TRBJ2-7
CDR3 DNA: TGTGCCAGCAGCCGGTGGGGAGGGGCCTACGAGCAGTACTTC
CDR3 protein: CASSRWGGAYEQYF

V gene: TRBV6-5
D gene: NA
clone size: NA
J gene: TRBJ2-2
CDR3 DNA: TGTGCCAGCGGATCCGTTGGAGGAACCGGGGAGCTGTTTTTT
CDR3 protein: CASGSVGGTGELFF

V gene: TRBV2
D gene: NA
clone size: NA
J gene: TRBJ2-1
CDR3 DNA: TGTGCCAGCAGTGTTGCTAGGTGGTTCTTC
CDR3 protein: CASSVARWFF

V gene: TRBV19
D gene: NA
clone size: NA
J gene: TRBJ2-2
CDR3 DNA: TGTGCCAGTAGTATAAAGGGAGGAGGCACCGGGGAGCTGTTTTTT
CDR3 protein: CASSIKGGGTGELFF

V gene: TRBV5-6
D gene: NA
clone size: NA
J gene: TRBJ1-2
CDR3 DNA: TGTGCCAGCAGCAGTACCGGGACGGCGGACTATGGCTACACCTTC
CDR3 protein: CASSSTGTADYGYTF

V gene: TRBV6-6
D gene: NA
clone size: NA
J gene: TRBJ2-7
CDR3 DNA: TGTGCCAGCAGTTACTCGAAGGGCTCCTACGAGCAGTACTTC
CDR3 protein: CASSYSKGSYEQYF

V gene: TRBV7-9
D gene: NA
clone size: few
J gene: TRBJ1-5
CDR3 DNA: TGTGCCAGCAGCTTTGGCGGGGCGTATCAGCCCCAGCATTTT
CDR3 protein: CASSFGGAYQPQHF

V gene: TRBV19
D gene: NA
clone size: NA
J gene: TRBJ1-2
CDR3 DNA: TGTGCCAGTACTATCGGGCGTACCGGGGACTATGGCTACACCTTC
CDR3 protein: CASTIGRTGDYGYTF

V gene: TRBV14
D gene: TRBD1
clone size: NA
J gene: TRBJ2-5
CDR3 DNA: TGTGCCAGCAGCCAATTGACAGGGGGTCAAGAGACCCAGTACTTC
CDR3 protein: CASSQLTGGQETQYF

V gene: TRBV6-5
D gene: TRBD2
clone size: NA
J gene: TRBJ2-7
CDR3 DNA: TGTGCCAGCAGTTACTCTCGGGCTAGCGGGGCCTACGAGCAGTACTTC
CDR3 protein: CASSYSRASGAYEQYF

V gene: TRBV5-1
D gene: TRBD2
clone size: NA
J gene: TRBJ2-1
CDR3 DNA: TGCGCCAGCAGCTTGGGCACAGAGGGACTACGGATCTTC
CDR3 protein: CASSLGTEGLRIF

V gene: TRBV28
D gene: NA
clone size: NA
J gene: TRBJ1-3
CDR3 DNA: TGTGCCAGCAGCGATCAAGTGGGCTCTGGAAACACCATATATTTT
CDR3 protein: CASSDQVGSGNTIYF

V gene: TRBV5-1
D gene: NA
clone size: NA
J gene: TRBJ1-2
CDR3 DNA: TGCGCCAGCAGCTTTGTCGGATCTAACTATGGCTACACCTTC
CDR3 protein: CASSFVGSNYGYTF

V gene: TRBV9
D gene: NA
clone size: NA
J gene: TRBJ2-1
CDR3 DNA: TGTGCCAGCAGCGTAGGGTGGGGACCCGGGCCTTACAATGAGCAGTTCTTC
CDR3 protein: CASSVGWGPGPYNEQFF

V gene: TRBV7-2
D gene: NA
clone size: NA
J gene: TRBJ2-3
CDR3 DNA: TGTGCCAGCATTCTGACTCCATCGGCAGATACGCAGTATTTT
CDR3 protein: CASILTPSADTQYF

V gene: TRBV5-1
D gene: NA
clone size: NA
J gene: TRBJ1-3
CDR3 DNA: TGCGCCAGCAGCTCGAACTCCATGGGAGGAAACACCATATATTTT
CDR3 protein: CASSSNSMGGNTIYF

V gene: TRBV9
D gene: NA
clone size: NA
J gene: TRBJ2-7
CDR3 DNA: TGTGCCAGCAGCGGGACAGAATACTCCTACGAGCAGTACTTC
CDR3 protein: CASSGTEYSYEQYF

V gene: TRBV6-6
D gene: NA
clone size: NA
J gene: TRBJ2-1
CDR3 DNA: TGTGCCAGCAGTACCACGGGTGGGAGACTCGGTGAGCAGTTCTTC
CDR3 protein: CASSTTGGRLGEQFF

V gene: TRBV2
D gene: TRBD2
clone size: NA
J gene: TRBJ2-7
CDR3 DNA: TGTGCCAGCAGTCTGACTAGCGGGTTAGGAGTCGAGCAGTACTTC
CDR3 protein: CASSLTSGLGVEQYF

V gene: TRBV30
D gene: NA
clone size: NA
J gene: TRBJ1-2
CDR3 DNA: TGTGCCGGCCCCCCCGGACCCCACGGCGGCTATGGCTACACCTTC
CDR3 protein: CAGPPGPHGGYGYTF

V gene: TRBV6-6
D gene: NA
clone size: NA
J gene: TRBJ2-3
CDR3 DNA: TGTGCCAGCAGTTTACGGTCTAGCGCCACAGATACGCAGTATTTT
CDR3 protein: CASSLRSSATDTQYF

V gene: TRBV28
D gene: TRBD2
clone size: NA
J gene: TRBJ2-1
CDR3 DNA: TGTGCCAGCAACGCGGGAGTCTCGAGCTCCTACAATGAGCAGTTCTTC
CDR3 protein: CASNAGVSSSYNEQFF

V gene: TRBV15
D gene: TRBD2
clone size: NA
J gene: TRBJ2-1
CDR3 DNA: TGTGCCACCAGCAGGAGACTAGCGGGCCCCCAAGACAATGAGCAGTTCTTC
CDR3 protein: CATSRRLAGPQDNEQFF

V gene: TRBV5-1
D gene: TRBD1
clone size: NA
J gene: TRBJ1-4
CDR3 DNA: TGCGCCAGCGGACAGGGGGCAACTAATGCTGAAAAACTGTTTTTT
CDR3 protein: CASGQGATNAEKLFF

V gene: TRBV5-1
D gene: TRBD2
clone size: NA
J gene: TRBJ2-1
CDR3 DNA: TGCGCCAGCAGCCCCGCAGGGCGGGAGGACAATGAGCAGTTCTTC
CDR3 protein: CASSPAGREDNEQFF

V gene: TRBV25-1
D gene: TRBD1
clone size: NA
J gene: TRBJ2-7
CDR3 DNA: TGTGCCAGCAGACGACAGGGGACTGGTTCCTACGAGCAGTACTTC
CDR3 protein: CASRRQGTGSYEQYF